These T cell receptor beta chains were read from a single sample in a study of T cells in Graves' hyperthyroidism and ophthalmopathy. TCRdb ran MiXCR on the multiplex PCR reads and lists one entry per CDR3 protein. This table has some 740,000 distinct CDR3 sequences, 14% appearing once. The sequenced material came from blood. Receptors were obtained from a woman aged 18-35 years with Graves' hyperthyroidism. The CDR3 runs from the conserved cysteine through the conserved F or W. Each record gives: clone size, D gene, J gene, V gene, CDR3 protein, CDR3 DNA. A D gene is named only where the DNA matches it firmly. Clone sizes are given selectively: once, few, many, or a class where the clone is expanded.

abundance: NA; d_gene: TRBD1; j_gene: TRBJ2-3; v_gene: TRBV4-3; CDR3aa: CASSQDGTGILAADTQYF; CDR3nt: TGCGCCAGCAGCCAAGATGGGACAGGGATTCTGGCTGCAGATACGCAGTATTTT
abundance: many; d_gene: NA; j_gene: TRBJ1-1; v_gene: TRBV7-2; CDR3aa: CASRPPSRATEAFF; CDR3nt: TGTGCCAGCAGGCCCCCCAGTAGAGCCACTGAAGCTTTCTTT
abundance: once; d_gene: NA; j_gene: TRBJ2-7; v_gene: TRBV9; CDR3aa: CASSDAAGSEQYF; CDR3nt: TGCGCCAGCAGTGATGCGGCCGGGAGCGAGCAGTACTTC
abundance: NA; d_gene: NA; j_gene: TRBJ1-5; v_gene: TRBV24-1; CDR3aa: CATNRGTNQPQHF; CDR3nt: TGTGCCACCAATCGGGGCACGAATCAGCCCCAGCATTTT
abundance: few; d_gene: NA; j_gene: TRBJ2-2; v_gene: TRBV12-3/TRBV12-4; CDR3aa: CASSPGPSGELFF; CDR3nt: TGTGCCAGCAGTCCCGGGCCCTCCGGGGAGCTGTTTTTT
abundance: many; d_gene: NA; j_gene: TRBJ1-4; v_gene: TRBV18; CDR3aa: CASSPPGSGGEKLFF; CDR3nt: TGTGCCAGCTCACCACCGGGGTCGGGAGGTGAAAAACTGTTTTTT
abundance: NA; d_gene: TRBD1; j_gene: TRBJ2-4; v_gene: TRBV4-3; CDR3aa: CASSQDRDRGRNIQYF; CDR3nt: TGCGCCAGCAGCCAAGATCGGGACAGGGGGCGAAACATTCAGTACTTC
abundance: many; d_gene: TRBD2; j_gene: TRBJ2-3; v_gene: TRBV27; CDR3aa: CASSLGLAGVNTQYF; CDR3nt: TGTGCCAGCAGTTTGGGACTAGCGGGAGTAAATACGCAGTATTTT
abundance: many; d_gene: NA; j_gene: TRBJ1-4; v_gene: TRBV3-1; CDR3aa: CASSPPGEGVIGTNEKLFF; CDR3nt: TGTGCCAGCAGCCCCCCAGGGGAGGGCGTGATTGGAACTAATGAAAAACTGTTTTTT
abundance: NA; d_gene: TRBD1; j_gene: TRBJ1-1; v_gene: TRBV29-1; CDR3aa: CSVEIQGALNTEAFF; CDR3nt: TGCAGCGTTGAGATACAGGGGGCACTGAACACTGAAGCTTTCTTT
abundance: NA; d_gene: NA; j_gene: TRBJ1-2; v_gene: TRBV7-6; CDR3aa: CASSFLEGRGYTF; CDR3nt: TGTGCCAGCAGCTTCCTCGAGGGGAGAGGCTACACCTTC
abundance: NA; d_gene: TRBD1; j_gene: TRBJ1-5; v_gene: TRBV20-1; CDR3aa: CSAGGQGDQPQHF; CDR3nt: TGCAGTGCGGGAGGACAGGGAGATCAGCCCCAGCATTTT
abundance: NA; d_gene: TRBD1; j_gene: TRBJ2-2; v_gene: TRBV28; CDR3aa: CASRGQGMNTGELFF; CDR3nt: TGTGCCAGCAGAGGACAGGGGATGAACACCGGGGAGCTGTTTTTT
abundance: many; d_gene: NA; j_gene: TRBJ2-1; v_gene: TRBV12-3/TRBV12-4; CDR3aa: CASSSTTVPRGNEQFF; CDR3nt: TGTGCCAGCAGTTCAACGACGGTCCCCAGGGGCAATGAGCAGTTCTTC
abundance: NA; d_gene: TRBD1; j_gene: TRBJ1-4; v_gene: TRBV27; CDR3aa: CASGLSGTGLLNEKLFF; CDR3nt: TGTGCCAGCGGCCTCTCCGGGACAGGGCTCCTTAATGAAAAACTGTTTTTT
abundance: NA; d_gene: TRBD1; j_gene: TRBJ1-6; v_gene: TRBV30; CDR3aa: CAWTAGQFFGYNSPLHF; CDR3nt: TGTGCCTGGACGGCGGGACAGTTCTTTGGGTATAATTCACCCCTCCACTTT
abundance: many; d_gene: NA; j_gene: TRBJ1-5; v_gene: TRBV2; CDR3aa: CASSEDSPVSYSNQPQHF; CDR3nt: TGTGCCAGCAGTGAAGACTCGCCAGTTTCATATAGCAATCAGCCCCAGCATTTT
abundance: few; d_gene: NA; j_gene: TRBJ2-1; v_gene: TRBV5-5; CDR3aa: CASSLRQLYNEQFF; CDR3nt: TGTGCCAGCAGCCTGAGACAGCTCTACAATGAGCAGTTCTTC
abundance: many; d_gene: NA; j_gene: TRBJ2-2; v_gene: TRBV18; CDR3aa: CASSPAGGWIGELFF; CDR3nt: TGTGCCAGCTCACCCGCCGGGGGCTGGATCGGGGAGCTGTTTTTT
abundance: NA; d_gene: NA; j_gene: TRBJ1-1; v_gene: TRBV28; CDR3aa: CASSLESDAFF; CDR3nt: TGTGCCAGCAGTTTAGAATCCGATGCTTTCTTT
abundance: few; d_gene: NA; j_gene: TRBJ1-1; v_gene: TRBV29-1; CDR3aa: CSVGRGDTEAFF; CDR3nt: TGCAGCGTTGGAAGAGGGGACACTGAAGCTTTCTTT
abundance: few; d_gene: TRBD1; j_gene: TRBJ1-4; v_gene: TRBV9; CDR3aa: CASSPGQATNEKLFF; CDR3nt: TGTGCCAGCAGCCCCGGACAGGCAACTAATGAAAAACTGTTTTTT
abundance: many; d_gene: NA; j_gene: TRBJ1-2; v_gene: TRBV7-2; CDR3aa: CASSLDRAYGYTF; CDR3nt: TGTGCCAGCAGCTTAGACAGGGCCTATGGCTACACCTTC
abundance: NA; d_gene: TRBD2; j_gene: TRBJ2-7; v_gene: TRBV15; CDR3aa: CATSRRIAGEDERYF; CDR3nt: TGTGCCACCAGCAGACGAATAGCGGGAGAGGACGAGCGGTACTTC
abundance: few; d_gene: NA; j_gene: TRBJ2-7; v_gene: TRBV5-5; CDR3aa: CASSSDGTSYEQYF; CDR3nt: TGTGCCAGCAGCTCGGACGGAACCTCCTACGAGCAGTACTTC
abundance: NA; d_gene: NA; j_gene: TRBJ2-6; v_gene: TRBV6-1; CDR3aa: CASSQQGAGANVLTF; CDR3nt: TGTGCCAGCAGTCAACAGGGTGCTGGGGCCAACGTCCTGACTTTC
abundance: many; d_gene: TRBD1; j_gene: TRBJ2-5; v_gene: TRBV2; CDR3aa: CASTEPSGGQETQYF; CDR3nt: TGTGCCAGCACCGAGCCTTCAGGGGGCCAAGAGACCCAGTACTTC
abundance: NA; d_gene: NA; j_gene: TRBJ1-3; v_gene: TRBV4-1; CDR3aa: CASSQEQRGRNTIYF; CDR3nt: TGCGCCAGCAGCCAGGAACAGAGGGGTCGGAACACCATATATTTT
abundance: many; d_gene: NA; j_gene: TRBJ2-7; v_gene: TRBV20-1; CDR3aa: CSANAQGLNEQYF; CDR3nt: TGCAGTGCTAACGCCCAGGGGTTGAACGAGCAGTACTTC
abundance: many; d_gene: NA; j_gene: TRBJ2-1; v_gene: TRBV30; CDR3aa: CAWSWDVEQFF; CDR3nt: TGTGCCTGGAGTTGGGATGTCGAGCAGTTCTTC
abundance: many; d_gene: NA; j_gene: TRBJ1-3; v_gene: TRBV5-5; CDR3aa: CASIVGPNSGNTIYF; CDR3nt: TGTGCCAGCATCGTGGGGCCGAACTCTGGAAACACCATATATTTT
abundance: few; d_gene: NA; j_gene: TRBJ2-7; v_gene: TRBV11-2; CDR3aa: CASSLAGRNMDEQYF; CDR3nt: TGTGCCAGCAGCTTAGCGGGGCGGAATATGGACGAGCAGTACTTC
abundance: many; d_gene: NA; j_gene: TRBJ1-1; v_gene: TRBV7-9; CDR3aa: CASSLGLPNTEAFF; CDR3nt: TGTGCCAGCAGCTTAGGGTTACCGAACACTGAAGCTTTCTTT